This T cell receptor delta chain emerged from a study of gamma-delta chains in newborns, infants, children. As for the study in general: Microbial exposure reportedly drives polyclonal innate γδ T cell expansion after birth.

With CATT, TCRdb re-called clones from the reads. The table shows 4,200 or so delta-chain clones, with 6.2% occurring only once. This clone has only a few counts. The CDR3 is 17 amino acids. V lost 0 bases and J lost 8; bases outside the gene matches: 15. Germline lookup yields CDR1 GEAIGNYY and CDR2 EKD. The clonotype originates from a child who was a newborn, infant or young child, either healthy, febrile or measles-vaccinated (not recorded which). Sequencing was carried out using blood. The V gene is TRDV2, the J gene TRDJ1, with 9 bases identical to TRDD3. The CDR3 spells CACDTGCTLGDSLKLIF. The CDR3 DNA reads as TGTGCCTGTGACACCGGCTGTACTCTGGGGGATTCCCTCAAACTCATCTTT.